The clone carrying this T cell receptor (beta chain) appeared many times. The target antigen is unknown. V gave up 4 bases and J gave up 0 bases; unmatched junction bases: 6. The CDR3 is 17 residues long. CDR1 is LGHDT, CDR2 YNNKEL, per germline (reference sequence). Each diagnosis drew on symptoms, thyroxine, TRAb, thyroid ultrasound and orbital computed tomography findings. Amplification of TCR beta CDR3 regions used RNA as the template. RT-PCR in the first round (using the HTBI primer set) targeted the TCR CDR3. TCRdb reprocessed the multiplex PCR reads with MiXCR, giving one entry per CDR3 protein. The sample shows more than 550,000 distinct CDR3 sequences, about 19% of them seen only once. These data belong to a study of T cells in Graves' hyperthyroidism and ophthalmopathy. The overall study: Peripheral blood draws took place at initial diagnosis, ahead of any treatment. Study-wide points: The model's output predicted ophthalmopathy at a median of about 6.5 months prior to onset. Most clonotypes expanded in thyroid above 0.001 were likewise present in blood.

The sequenced material came from blood. V is TRBV3-1 and J is TRBJ2-5; TRBD2 matches at 12 bases. The clonotype comes from a woman in her 50s with Graves' hyperthyroidism that later progressed to Graves' ophthalmopathy. CDR3 residues: CASSLTTSGGNQETQYF. The CDR3 DNA reads as TGTGCCAGCAGCCTGACGACTAGCGGGGGTAACCAAGAGACCCAGTACTTC.